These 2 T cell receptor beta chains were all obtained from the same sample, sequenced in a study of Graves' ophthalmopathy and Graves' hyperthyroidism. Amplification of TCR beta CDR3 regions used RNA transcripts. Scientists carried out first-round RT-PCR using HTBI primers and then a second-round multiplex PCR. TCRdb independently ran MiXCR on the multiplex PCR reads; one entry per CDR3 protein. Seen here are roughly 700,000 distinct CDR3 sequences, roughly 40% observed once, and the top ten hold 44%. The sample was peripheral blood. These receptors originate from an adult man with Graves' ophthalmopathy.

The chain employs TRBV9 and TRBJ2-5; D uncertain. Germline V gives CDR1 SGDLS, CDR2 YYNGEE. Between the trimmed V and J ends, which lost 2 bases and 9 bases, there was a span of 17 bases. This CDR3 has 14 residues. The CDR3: CASSVRAAIQAQYF. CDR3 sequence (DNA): TGTGCCAGCAGCGTCCGGGCCGCAATCCAGGCCCAGTACTTC.

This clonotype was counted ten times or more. The CDR3 sequence is CASSVDRLNTEAFF. CDR3 bases: TGTGCCAGCAGTGTGGACAGATTGAACACTGAAGCTTTCTTT. The genes are TRBV12-3 or TRBV12-4 and TRBJ1-1, with D perhaps TRBD1 (6 bases). CDR3 length: 14 amino acids. Trimming removed 5 bases at V and 0 bases at J, with 10 bases between.